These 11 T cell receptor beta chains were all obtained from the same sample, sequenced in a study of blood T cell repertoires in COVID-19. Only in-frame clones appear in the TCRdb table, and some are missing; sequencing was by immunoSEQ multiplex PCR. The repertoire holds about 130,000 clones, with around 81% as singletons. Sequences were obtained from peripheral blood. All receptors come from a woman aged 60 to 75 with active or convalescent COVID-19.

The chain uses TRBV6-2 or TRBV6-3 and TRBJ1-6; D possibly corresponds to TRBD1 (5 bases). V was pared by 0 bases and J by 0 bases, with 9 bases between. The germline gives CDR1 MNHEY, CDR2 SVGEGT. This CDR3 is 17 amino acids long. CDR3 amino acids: CASSYSQGFSYNSPLHF. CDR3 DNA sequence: TGTGCCAGCAGTTACTCGCAGGGATTCTCCTATAATTCACCCCTCCACTTT.

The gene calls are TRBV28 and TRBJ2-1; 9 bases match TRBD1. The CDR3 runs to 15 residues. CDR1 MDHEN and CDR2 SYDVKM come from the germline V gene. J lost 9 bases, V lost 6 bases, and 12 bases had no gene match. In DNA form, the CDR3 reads TGTGCCAGCAGCCCCGGGACAGGGAGATGGAGTGAGCAGTTCTTC. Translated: CASSPGTGRWSEQFF.

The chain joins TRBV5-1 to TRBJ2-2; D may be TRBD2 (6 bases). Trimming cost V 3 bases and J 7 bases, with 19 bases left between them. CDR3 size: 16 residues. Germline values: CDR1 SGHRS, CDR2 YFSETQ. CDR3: CASSSGRGAGVGELFF. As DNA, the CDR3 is TGCGCCAGCAGCTCGGGTCGCGGGGCCGGAGTCGGGGAGCTGTTTTTT.

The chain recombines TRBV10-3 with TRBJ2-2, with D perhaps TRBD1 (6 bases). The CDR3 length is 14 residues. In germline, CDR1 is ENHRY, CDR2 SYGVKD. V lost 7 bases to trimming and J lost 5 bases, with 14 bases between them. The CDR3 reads CAITGTLITGELFF. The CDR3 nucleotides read TGTGCCATCACAGGGACACTTATAACCGGGGAGCTGTTTTTT.

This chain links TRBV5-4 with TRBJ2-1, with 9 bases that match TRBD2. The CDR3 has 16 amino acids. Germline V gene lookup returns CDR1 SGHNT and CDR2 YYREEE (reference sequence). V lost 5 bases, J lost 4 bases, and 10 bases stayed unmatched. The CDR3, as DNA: TGTGCCAGCAGTTCGCGGGAGGGCCAGGGTTACAATGAGCAGTTCTTC. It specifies CASSSREGQGYNEQFF.

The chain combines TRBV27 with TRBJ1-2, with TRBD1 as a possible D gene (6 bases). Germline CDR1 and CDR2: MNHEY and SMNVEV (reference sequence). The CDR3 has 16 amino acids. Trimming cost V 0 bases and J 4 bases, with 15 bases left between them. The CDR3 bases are TGTGCCAGCAGTTTATCAGGGGCAGGGGCTTTCTATGGCTACACCTTC. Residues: CASSLSGAGAFYGYTF.

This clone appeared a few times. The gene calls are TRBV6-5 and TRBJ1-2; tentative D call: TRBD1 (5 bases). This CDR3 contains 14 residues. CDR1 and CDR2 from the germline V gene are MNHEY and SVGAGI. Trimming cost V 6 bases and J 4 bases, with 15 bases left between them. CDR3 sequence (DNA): TGTGCCAGCAGACGACAGCCCGAAGCCTATGGCTACACCTTC. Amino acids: CASRRQPEAYGYTF.

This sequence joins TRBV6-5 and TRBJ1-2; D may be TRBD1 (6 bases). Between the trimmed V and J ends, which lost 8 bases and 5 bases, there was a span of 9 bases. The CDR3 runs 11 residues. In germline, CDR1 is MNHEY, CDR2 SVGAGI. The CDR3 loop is CASSGAYGYTF. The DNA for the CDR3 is TGTGCCAGCTCAGGGGCATATGGCTACACCTTC.

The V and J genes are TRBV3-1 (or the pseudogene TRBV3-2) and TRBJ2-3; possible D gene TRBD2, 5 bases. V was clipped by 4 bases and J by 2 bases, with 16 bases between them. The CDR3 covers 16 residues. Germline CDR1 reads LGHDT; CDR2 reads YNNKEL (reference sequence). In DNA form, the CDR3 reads TGTGCCAGCAGCCCCCCTAGGCTAGCCTTCACAGATACGCAGTATTTT. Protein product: CASSPPRLAFTDTQYF.

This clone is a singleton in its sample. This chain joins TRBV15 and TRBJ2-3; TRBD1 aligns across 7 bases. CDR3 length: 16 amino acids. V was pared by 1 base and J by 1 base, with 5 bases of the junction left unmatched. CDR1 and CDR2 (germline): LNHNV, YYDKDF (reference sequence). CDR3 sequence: CATSRGQGRGTDTQYF. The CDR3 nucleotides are TGTGCCACCAGCAGAGGACAGGGTCGGGGCACAGATACGCAGTATTTT. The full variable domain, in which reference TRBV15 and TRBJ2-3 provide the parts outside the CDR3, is DAMVIQNPRYQVTQFGKPVTLSCSQTLNHNVMYWYQQKSSQAPKLLFHYYDKDFNNEADTPDNFQSRRPNTSFCFLDIRSPGLGDTAMYLCATSRGQGRGTDTQYFGPGTRLTVL.

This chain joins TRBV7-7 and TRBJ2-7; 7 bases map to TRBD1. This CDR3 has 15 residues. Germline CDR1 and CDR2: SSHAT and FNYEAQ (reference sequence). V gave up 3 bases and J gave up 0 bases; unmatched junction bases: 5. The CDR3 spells CASSLHRGHSYEQYV. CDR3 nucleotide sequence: TGTGCCAGCAGCTTGCACAGGGGCCACTCCTACGAGCAGTACGTC.